This TCR beta chain originates from a study of T cell repertoires in cytomegalovirus infection. Study overall: In public TCR beta signatures, there were indications of both CMV infection and matching HLA type. Findings of the study overall: Summed public TCR beta family frequency identified CMV carriers bearing the relevant HLA. Predominance within the ex vivo response was attributable to HLA-C-restricted CMV-specific TCR beta clonotypes.

TCRdb passed the reads through MiXCR, listing each CDR3 protein once. The table lists approximately 100,000 distinct CDR3 sequences, around 22% of them singletons. This clonotype was counted ten times or more. What it binds is unknown. The source of this sequence is a human donor in good health (CMV status not recorded). Some clones in this sample may be carry-over from other donors' samples. Material for sequencing was CD8+ T cells from PBMCs.

Here the CDR3 reads CASSRGQNLRPYEQYF. The CDR3, as DNA: TGCGCCAGCAGTCGGGGACAGAATCTAAGACCCTACGAGCAGTACTTC. The V gene is TRBV23-1, the J gene TRBJ2-7; the match to TRBD1 covers 7 bases. TRBV23-1 is treated as an ORF (open reading frame) with a function not yet certain. This CDR3 spans 16 amino acids. J was trimmed by 2 bases and V by 4 bases; bases with no gene match: 11.